A selection of T cell receptor beta chains follows, all from one sample in a study of blood T cell repertoires in COVID-19. The method was immunoSEQ multiplex PCR; TCRdb's version includes in-frame clones alone and lacks a portion of them. The sample holds approximately 200,000 clones, about four fifths seen once. The sequenced sample consisted of peripheral blood. These receptors came from a woman aged 80 or over with COVID-19, enrolled during active disease. CDR3s include the opening cysteine and the closing phenylalanine or tryptophan. D genes are given only for firm matches. Clone size, where shown, is once, few, many, or a class for clones that have expanded.

d_call	v_call	clone_size	j_call	cdr3_nt	cdr3_aa
TRBD2	TRBV3-1/TRBV3-2	-	TRBJ2-2	TGTGCCAGCAGCTTCGGGGGGGCTAACGGGGAGCTGTTTTTT	CASSFGGANGELFF
TRBD1	TRBV2	-	TRBJ1-5	TGTGCCAGCAGCGCCACAGGGGGCAATCAGCCCCAGCATTTT	CASSATGGNQPQHF
TRBD1	TRBV24-1	-	TRBJ2-2	TGTGCCACCGGGACAGCGAACACCGGGGAGCTGTTTTTT	CATGTANTGELFF
TRBD2	TRBV27	-	TRBJ2-1	TGTGCCAGCAGTTTAAGGGAACGACTAGCGGGAAATGGGGAGCAGTTCTTC	CASSLRERLAGNGEQFF
-	TRBV14	few	TRBJ2-2	TGTGCCAGCAGGGTAGCCAACACCGGGGAGCTGTTTTTT	CASRVANTGELFF
-	TRBV9	-	TRBJ2-3	TGTGCCAGCAGCGTAGAACTAGTCGGAGATACGCAGTATTTT	CASSVELVGDTQYF
-	TRBV6-6	-	TRBJ1-3	TGTGCCAGCAGCTTTGGCGGGGACTCTGGAAACACCATATATTTT	CASSFGGDSGNTIYF
TRBD1	TRBV7-9	-	TRBJ1-4	TGTGCCAGCAGCCTCGGGACAGCCAATGAAAAACTGTTTTTT	CASSLGTANEKLFF
TRBD2	TRBV7-3	-	TRBJ2-1	TGTGCCAGCAGCTTCTCCGGACTAGCGGGACACAATGAGCAGTTCTTC	CASSFSGLAGHNEQFF
-	TRBV7-9	-	TRBJ2-1	TGTGCCAGCAGCTTCGGTGTTGGGCGGGCCCCGGGTGATGAGCAGTTCTTC	CASSFGVGRAPGDEQFF
-	TRBV10-3	-	TRBJ1-2	TGTGCCATTGCAGGAGGGCCCTATGGCTACACCTTC	CAIAGGPYGYTF
-	TRBV7-9	few	TRBJ2-5	TGTGCCAGCAGCTTAGCGGGGCTTCAAGAGACCCAGTACTTC	CASSLAGLQETQYF
TRBD1	TRBV7-3	once	TRBJ1-1	TGTGCCAGCAGCTCGGGACAGAGGGGGATCGCTGAAGCTTTCTTT	CASSSGQRGIAEAFF
TRBD1	TRBV5-1	few	TRBJ1-1	TGCGCCAGCAGCCCCGGACAGGTGTACACTGAAGCTTTCTTT	CASSPGQVYTEAFF
-	TRBV12-3/TRBV12-4	-	TRBJ1-1	TGTGCCAGCAGTTCCAGGCAGACCCAAGCTTTCTTT	CASSSRQTQAFF
-	TRBV5-1	-	TRBJ1-1	TGCGCCAGCAGCCTAACCACGTGGGGGGGAAGTCTGAACACTGAAGCTTTCTTT	CASSLTTWGGSLNTEAFF
-	TRBV28	-	TRBJ2-1	TGTGCCAGCAGCGATCACACTAGCATCGATGAGCAGTTCTTC	CASSDHTSIDEQFF
-	TRBV5-1	-	TRBJ2-1	TGCGCCAGCAGCCCTTCGGGGGGCGCAGGAGATGAGCAGTTCTTC	CASSPSGGAGDEQFF